A single sample gave rise to the 20 T cell receptor beta chains below, sequenced in a study of T cell responses to AZD1222 COVID-19 vaccine. Generated by immunoSEQ multiplex PCR, the TCRdb table keeps only in-frame clones and is missing some. The sample contains some 150,000 clones, around 84% of which appear only once. The source was peripheral blood, collected 28 days after the second AZD1222 dose. These receptors came from an adult who received the AZD1222 COVID-19 vaccine.

J is TRBJ2-3 and V is TRBV10-3; the match to TRBD2 covers 10 bases. The CDR3 contains 16 residues. V was clipped by 4 bases and J by 5 bases; unmatched bases: 9. Germline CDR1 is ENHRY and CDR2 is SYGVKD. The CDR3 DNA reads as TGTGCCATCAGTGGTAAAGCGGGAGGGCGAGGAGATACGCAGTATTTT. It translates to CAISGKAGGRGDTQYF.

The rearrangement joins TRBV18 to TRBJ2-3; 12 bases are a match to TRBD1. Germline CDR1 KGHSH, CDR2 LQKENI. This CDR3 has 16 amino acids. The J segment lost 6 bases and the V segment lost 3 bases, leaving 7 bases of the junction unmatched. CDR3 in DNA: TGTGCCAGCTCACCGAGGGGGACAGGGGGCTACGATACGCAGTATTTT. Its translation is CASSPRGTGGYDTQYF.

The chain employs TRBV6-6 and TRBJ1-5; D gene unclear. Between the trimmed V and J ends, which lost 1 base and 4 bases, there was a span of 11 bases. Germline V gene data show CDR1 as MNHNY and CDR2 as SVGAGI (reference sequence). The CDR3 runs to 15 residues. The CDR3 sequence is CASSYFAELNQPQHF. The CDR3 DNA reads TGTGCCAGCAGTTACTTTGCGGAGTTGAATCAGCCCCAGCATTTT.

The J gene is TRBJ1-5, the V gene TRBV2; no clear D. Trimming removed 7 bases at V and 11 bases at J, with 15 bases between. The CDR3 runs 12 residues. CDR1 and CDR2 from the germline V gene are SNHLY and FYNNEI. In DNA, the CDR3 is TGTGCCAGCACCCGAGAAGGCCCGGCCCAGCATTTT. It yields the protein CASTREGPAQHF.

The chain uses TRBV30 and TRBJ1-1; 8 positions match TRBD1. Looked up from germline, CDR1 is GTSNPN and CDR2 is SVGIG (reference sequence). The CDR3 sequence is 14 residues long. Germline trimming cut 3 bases from V and 1 base from J; bases unmatched to any gene: 4. DNA for the CDR3: TGTGCCTGGAGGCAGGGGGCTGGGAACACTGAAGCTTTCTTT. It specifies CAWRQGAGNTEAFF.

The rearrangement links TRBV7-2 to TRBJ2-6; weak D call: TRBD1 (6 bases). V lost 2 bases to trimming and J lost 2 bases, with 10 bases between them. Germline V gene sequence: CDR1 SGHTA, CDR2 FQGNSA. The CDR3 has 16 amino acids. CDR3 nucleotides: TGTGCCAGCAGCTTATTGGGGGCGGCTGGGGCCAACGTCCTGACTTTC. Translating it yields CASSLLGAAGANVLTF.

CDR3 bases: TGTGCCAGCAGCTTGCAGCTCGCGGACTATGGCTACACCTTC. Translated, it gives CASSLQLADYGYTF. The chain recombines TRBV7-2 with TRBJ1-2; D is unclear. In germline, CDR1 is SGHTA, CDR2 FQGNSA. The CDR3 is 14 residues long. V was pared by 3 bases and J by 3 bases, with 11 bases between.

The sample holds a few counts of this clone. This chain joins TRBV28 and TRBJ1-1, with D unclear. In germline, CDR1 is MDHEN, CDR2 SYDVKM. This CDR3 is built from 15 residues. V lost 7 bases and J 5 bases, leaving 20 bases between the germline ends. CDR3: CASTPPRETGTEAFF. The CDR3 region has the DNA TGTGCCAGCACCCCCCCTAGGGAGACGGGTACTGAAGCTTTCTTT. The full variable domain, its missing parts supplied by reference TRBV28 and TRBJ1-1, is DVKVTQSSRYLVKRTGEKVFLECVQDMDHENMFWYRQDPGLGLRLIYFSYDVKMKEKGDIPEGYSVSREKKERFSLILESASTNQTSMYLCASTPPRETGTEAFFGQGTRLTVV.

The CDR3 protein is CSAGTGAYEQYF. The CDR3 nucleotides are TGCAGCGCGGGGACAGGCGCTTACGAGCAGTACTTC. The gene calls are TRBV29-1 and TRBJ2-7, with TRBD1 matching 8 bases. The J segment lost 4 bases and the V segment lost 7 bases, leaving 6 bases of the junction unmatched. Germline CDR1 reads SQVTM; CDR2 reads ANQGSEA. The CDR3 has 12 residues.

The rearrangement links TRBV30 to TRBJ2-3; 13 nucleotides agree with TRBD2. V was pared by 6 bases and J by 0 bases, with 9 bases of the junction left unmatched. CDR3 size: 17 residues. The germline V gene encodes CDR1 GTSNPN and CDR2 SVGIG (reference sequence). As DNA, the CDR3 is TGTGCCTGCGACCCGGGACTAGCGGGGATAAGCACAGATACGCAGTATTTT. This codes for CACDPGLAGISTDTQYF.

The chain uses TRBV27 and TRBJ2-3; the D is unclear. V gave up 5 bases and J gave up 9 bases, with 12 bases separating them. This CDR3 region has 12 residues. The germline V gene has CDR1 MNHEY and CDR2 SMNVEV (reference sequence). The CDR3 bases are TGTGCCAGCAGTCCCCGGACGGGCACGCAGTATTTT. Translated, it gives CASSPRTGTQYF.

V usage is TRBV12-5 and J usage is TRBJ2-1; no definite D call. This CDR3 is 15 amino acids long. V shed 2 bases and J shed 1 base, with 9 bases lying between them. The V gene's germline CDR1 is LGHNT and CDR2 FRNRAP. CDR3 sequence: CASGLPLRSYNEQFF. CDR3 in DNA: TGTGCTAGTGGTTTGCCGTTGCGGTCCTACAATGAGCAGTTCTTC.

The chain employs TRBV7-9 and TRBJ2-1; D is unclear. V lost 8 bases to trimming and J lost 0 bases, with 5 bases between them. The CDR3 runs to 12 residues. The germline gives CDR1 SEHNR, CDR2 FQNEAQ (reference sequence). The CDR3 loop is CASPGSYNEQFF. The CDR3 nucleotides are TGTGCCAGCCCCGGCTCCTACAATGAGCAGTTCTTC. The complete variable domain, with remaining parts taken from reference TRBV7-9 and TRBJ2-1, reads DTGVSQNPRHKITKRGQNVTFRCDPISEHNRLYWYRQTLGQGPEFLTYFQNEAQLEKSRLLSDRFSAERPKGSFSTLEIQRTEQGDSAMYLCASPGSYNEQFFGPGTRLTVL.

In this sample, this clone turned up once. The genes are TRBV6-5 and TRBJ2-3, with D hard to call. CDR1 and CDR2 (germline): MNHEY, SVGAGI. CDR3 length: 13 residues. The V end lost 6 bases, the J end lost 5 bases, and 12 bases lay between the germline ends. The CDR3 nucleotides read TGTGCCAGCAGGGGGTCGGACCTAGATACGCAGTATTTT. Translation gives CASRGSDLDTQYF.

This sequence joins TRBV20-1 and TRBJ2-3; D uncertain. The germline V gene has CDR1 DFQATT and CDR2 SNEGSKA (reference sequence). The CDR3 totals 11 residues. Trimming took 4 bases from V and 9 from J, leaving 11 bases between them. The CDR3 DNA follows: TGCAGTGCTATCTACACCACGACGCAGTATTTT. Encoded protein: CSAIYTTTQYF.

J is TRBJ2-5 and V is TRBV7-9; the D gene is possibly TRBD2 (6 bases). The CDR3 is 13 amino acids. V lost 10 bases and J 2 bases, leaving 14 bases between the germline ends. Germline V gene data show CDR1 as SEHNR and CDR2 as FQNEAQ (reference sequence). The CDR3 sequence: CATTGTLQETQYF. CDR3 nucleotides: TGTGCCACCACGGGGACTCTACAAGAGACCCAGTACTTC. Full variable domain (outside the CDR3, taken from reference TRBV7-9 and TRBJ2-5): DTGVSQNPRHKITKRGQNVTFRCDPISEHNRLYWYRQTLGQGPEFLTYFQNEAQLEKSRLLSDRFSAERPKGSFSTLEIQRTEQGDSAMYLCATTGTLQETQYFGPGTRLLVL.

This clone was observed a handful of times. V and J are TRBV6-2 or TRBV6-3 and TRBJ2-7, with 12 bases identical to TRBD2. With V trimmed by 4 bases and J by 2 bases, 9 bases remained unmatched. This CDR3 spans 17 amino acids. CDR1 is MNHEY and CDR2 is SVGEGT in the germline V gene. For the CDR3, the DNA is TGTGCCAGCAGTTCCTCCCGGACTAGCGGGAATCCCTACGAGCAGTACTTC. Its translation is CASSSSRTSGNPYEQYF.

This rearrangement joins TRBV9 to TRBJ2-1; 8 bases are a match to TRBD2. Germline V gene sequence: CDR1 SGDLS, CDR2 YYNGEE. The CDR3 is 15 amino acids. V dropped 3 bases and J dropped 8; count of bases not matched to a gene: 10. CDR3: CASSALPGLADEQFF. In DNA form, the CDR3 reads TGTGCCAGCAGCGCCCTGCCCGGACTAGCCGATGAGCAGTTCTTC.

The chain uses TRBV18 and TRBJ1-5; a possible D gene is TRBD1 (5 bases). The length of the CDR3 is 14 residues. Germline-derived CDR1 and CDR2 are KGHSH and LQKENI. Trimming took 4 bases from V and 5 from J, leaving 12 bases between them. The DNA of the CDR3 is TGTGCCAGCTCACTTTCAGGGTGGGATCAGCCCCAGCATTTT. This sequence encodes CASSLSGWDQPQHF.

The chain carries TRBV27 and TRBJ2-1; 12 positions match TRBD2. This CDR3 is 18 amino acids long. Trimming cost V 6 bases and J 2 bases; bases outside gene matches: 11. Germline V CDR1 and CDR2: MNHEY, SMNVEV (reference sequence). DNA for the CDR3: TGTGCCAGCAGCCCACTAGCGGGGGGCCCTTTACCCTACAATGAGCAGTTCTTC. It translates to CASSPLAGGPLPYNEQFF.